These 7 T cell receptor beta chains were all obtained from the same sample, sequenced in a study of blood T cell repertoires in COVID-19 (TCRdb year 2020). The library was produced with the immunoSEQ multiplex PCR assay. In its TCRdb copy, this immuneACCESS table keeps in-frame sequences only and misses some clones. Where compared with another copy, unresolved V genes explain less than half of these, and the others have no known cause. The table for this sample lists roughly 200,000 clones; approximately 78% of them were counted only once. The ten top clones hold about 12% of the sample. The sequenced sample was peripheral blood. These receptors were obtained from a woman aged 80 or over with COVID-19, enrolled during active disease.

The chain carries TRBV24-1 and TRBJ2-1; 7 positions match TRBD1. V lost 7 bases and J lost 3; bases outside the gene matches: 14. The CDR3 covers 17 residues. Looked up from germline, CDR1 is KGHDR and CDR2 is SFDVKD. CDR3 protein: CATSVGDRELRYNEQFF. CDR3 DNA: TGTGCCACCAGCGTTGGGGACAGAGAACTTCGCTACAATGAGCAGTTCTTC.

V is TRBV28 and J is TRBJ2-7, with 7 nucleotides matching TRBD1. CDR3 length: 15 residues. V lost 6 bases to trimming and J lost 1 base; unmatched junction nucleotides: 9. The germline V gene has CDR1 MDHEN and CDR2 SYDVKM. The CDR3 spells CASRIRDRSSYEQYF. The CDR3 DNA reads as TGTGCCAGCAGAATCCGGGACAGATCATCCTACGAGCAGTACTTC.

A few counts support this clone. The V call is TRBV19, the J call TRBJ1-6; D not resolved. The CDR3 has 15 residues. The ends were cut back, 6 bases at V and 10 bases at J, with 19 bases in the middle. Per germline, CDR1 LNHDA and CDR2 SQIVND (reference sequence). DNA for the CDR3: TGTGCCAGTAGCCAACGAGGGCCCCCTGGGTCACCCCTCCACTTT. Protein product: CASSQRGPPGSPLHF.

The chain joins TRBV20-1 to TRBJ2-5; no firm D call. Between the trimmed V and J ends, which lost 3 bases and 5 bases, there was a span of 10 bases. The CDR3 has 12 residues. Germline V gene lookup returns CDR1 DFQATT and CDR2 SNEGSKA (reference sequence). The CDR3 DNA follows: TGCAGTGCTAGTCCCTCCCGTGAGACCCAGTACTTC. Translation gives CSASPSRETQYF.

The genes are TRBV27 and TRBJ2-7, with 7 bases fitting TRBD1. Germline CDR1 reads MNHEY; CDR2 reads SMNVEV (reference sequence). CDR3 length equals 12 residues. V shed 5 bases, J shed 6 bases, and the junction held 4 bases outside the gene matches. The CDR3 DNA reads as TGTGCCAGCAGTCATAGGGGGCTCGAGCAGTACTTC. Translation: CASSHRGLEQYF.

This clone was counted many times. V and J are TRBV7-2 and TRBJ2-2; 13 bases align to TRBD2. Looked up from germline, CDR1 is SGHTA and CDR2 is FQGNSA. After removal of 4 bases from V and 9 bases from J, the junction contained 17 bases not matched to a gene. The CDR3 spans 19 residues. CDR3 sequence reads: CASSSPGTRTSGSYWELFF. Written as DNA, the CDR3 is TGTGCCAGCAGCTCACCCGGAACCAGGACTAGCGGGAGTTATTGGGAGCTGTTTTTT.

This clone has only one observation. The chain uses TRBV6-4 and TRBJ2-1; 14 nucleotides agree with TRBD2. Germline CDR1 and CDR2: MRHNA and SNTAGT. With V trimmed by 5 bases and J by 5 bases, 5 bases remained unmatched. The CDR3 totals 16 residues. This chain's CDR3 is CASSRTSGRWDNEQFF. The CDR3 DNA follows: TGTGCCAGCAGTCGGACTAGCGGGAGGTGGGACAATGAGCAGTTCTTC.